This TCR beta chain was recorded in a study of cytotoxic CD8 clonotypes in ibrutinib-treated CLL. This table comes from immunoSEQ multiplex PCR, and its TCRdb copy is limited to in-frame clones, with some not included. In the table there are 200,000 to 250,000 clones, 70% of which are singletons. The TCR was taken from a human donor with chronic lymphocytic leukemia. The sequencing here drew on PBMCs, taken after 24 months of ibrutinib treatment.

The CDR3 nucleotides are TGTGCCAGCAGTGGCTCCGGGACGGACGTTTATGGCTACACCTTC. Translating gives CASSGSGTDVYGYTF. The chain uses TRBV28 and TRBJ1-2, with a tentative D call TRBD1 (5 bases). Looked up from germline, CDR1 is MDHEN and CDR2 is SYDVKM. Trimming removed 5 bases from V and 5 bases from J, with 18 bases in between. The CDR3 spans 15 residues.